This T cell receptor beta chain appears in the sequencing data of a study of control samples from healthy donors and cancer patients (dated by TCRdb to about 2020). Its CDR3 holds 14 amino acids, cysteine through phenylalanine. The entry retains the CDR3 DNA only, 42 bases that are in frame from base 1. Based on the germline V gene, the CDR1 and CDR2 sequences are SGDLS and YYNGEE. Trimmed from V: 5 bases; trimmed from J: 2 bases; junction bases lacking a gene match: 2. The library was generated by the immunoSEQ multiplex PCR assay. TCRdb limited this immuneACCESS table to in-frame rearrangements with V and J called. A share of clones is missing; checked studies link under half to unresolved V genes, and the rest is unexplained. Across this sample there are 150,000 or so clones, with around 88% seen only once. The top ten constitute 1.5% to 2% of the sample. Note on this clone: It has no known antigen specificity. One base away there is no much larger clone; base qualities are not given.

This sequence originates from a man younger than 35 in good health. Sequencing was done on a sample of blood. This chain is built from TRBV9 and TRBJ1-2; 11 central nucleotides agree with TRBD1. CDR3 sequence: CASRGDRGNYGYTF. At the DNA level, the sequence is TGTGCCAGCAGAGGGGACAGGGGGAACTATGGCTACACCTTC.